The rows below give T cell receptor beta chains drawn from one sample of a study of Ad26.COV2.S vaccination and SARS-CoV-2 variants. Profiled with immunoSEQ multiplex PCR; TCRdb holds only in-frame clones, not every one. This table has over 400,000 clones, less than 95% appearing once. Sequenced material: peripheral blood, taken in a trial of Ad26.COV2.S vaccine versus placebo. These receptors were obtained from a person aged 18-65 years who received the Ad26.COV2.S COVID-19 vaccine or a placebo. Both conserved end residues are part of each CDR3. The D gene is left open where the match is weak. Some rows have no size entry. The others give once, few or many, or a class for an expanded clone.

v_call	clone_size	j_call	d_call	cdr3_nt	cdr3_aa
TRBV6-6	-	TRBJ2-3	-	TGTGCCAGCAGGGAGGGGGGGAGCACAGATACGCAGTATTTT	CASREGGSTDTQYF
TRBV3-1/TRBV3-2	-	TRBJ1-1	TRBD1	TGTGCCAGCAGCCGAGCGACAGGGGCCACTGAAGCTTTCTTT	CASSRATGATEAFF
TRBV21-1	-	TRBJ2-1	-	TGTGCCGACCTCACGAGCACTAGCGGAGCCTATGAGCAGTTCTTC	CADLTSTSGAYEQFF
TRBV9	-	TRBJ2-2	TRBD2	TGTGCCAGCAGCGTATCGGGACTAGGAAACACCGGGGAGCTGTTTTTT	CASSVSGLGNTGELFF
TRBV6-5	-	TRBJ2-7	-	TGTGCCAGCGGGAAAGGGATAATTTACGAGCAGTACTTC	CASGKGIIYEQYF
TRBV29-1	-	TRBJ1-1	-	TGCAGCTTCGGGGGAGGGACTGAAGCTTTCTTT	CSFGGGTEAFF
TRBV7-2	-	TRBJ2-7	-	TGTGCCAGCAGCTTAGGAAGCGGAAGGGTCCCCTACGAGCAGTACTTC	CASSLGSGRVPYEQYF
TRBV2	-	TRBJ2-3	TRBD1	TGTGCCAGCAGTGACGTCCCGGGACAGGGGCTCACAGATACGCAGTATTTT	CASSDVPGQGLTDTQYF
TRBV3-1/TRBV3-2	-	TRBJ2-1	-	TGTGCCAGCAGCCAAGGGCGTGGGCGGGCCTACAATGAGCAGTTCTTC	CASSQGRGRAYNEQFF
TRBV11-2	-	TRBJ2-7	-	TGTGCCAGCAGCTTAGGGACAGCTTCCTACGAGCAGTACTTC	CASSLGTASYEQYF
TRBV7-9	-	TRBJ1-2	-	TGTGCCAGCGGCCCACCTCAAAGGGGGGCGGTTGGCTACACCTTC	CASGPPQRGAVGYTF
TRBV27	-	TRBJ2-7	TRBD1	TGTGCCAGCAGTACCGCCCGGACAGGGGATGATGTTGCCCCCTACGAGCAGTACTTC	CASSTARTGDDVAPYEQYF
TRBV3-1/TRBV3-2	-	TRBJ2-7	-	TGTGCCAGCAGCCAAGGTCCAGGAACCTACGAGCAGTACTTC	CASSQGPGTYEQYF
TRBV15	-	TRBJ2-1	-	TGTGCCACCAGCAGCGGGGAGGGGGATTACAATGAGCAGTTCTTC	CATSSGEGDYNEQFF
TRBV28	-	TRBJ1-5	-	TGTGCCAGCAGCCACAACTTTCAGCCCCAGCATTTT	CASSHNFQPQHF
TRBV27	-	TRBJ2-7	-	TGTGCCAGCAGTCGGAGGGACTCCTACGAGCAGTACTTC	CASSRRDSYEQYF
TRBV7-2	-	TRBJ2-5	TRBD1	TGTGCCAGCAGCTTAGGGGGTACAGGGGCCCAGTACTTC	CASSLGGTGAQYF
TRBV6-5	-	TRBJ1-3	-	TGTGCCAGCAGTCTTGGGGGTACTGGAAACACCATATATTTT	CASSLGGTGNTIYF
TRBV7-2	once	TRBJ2-1	TRBD2	TGTGCCAGCAGCTTAAGGTTACTAGCGGGAGGCCCGGGAGAGAATGAGCAGTTCTTC	CASSLRLLAGGPGENEQFF
TRBV5-6	-	TRBJ2-5	TRBD2	TGTGCCAGCAGCCCGGGACTAGCGGGAGCTTCAGAGACCCAGTACTTC	CASSPGLAGASETQYF
TRBV7-2	once	TRBJ1-6	-	TGTGCCAGCAGCACACAGGGTGACGGTTCACCCCTCCACTTT	CASSTQGDGSPLHF
TRBV30	-	TRBJ2-7	TRBD2	TGTGCCTGGACTAGCGGTAACGAGCAGTACTTC	CAWTSGNEQYF
TRBV11-3	-	TRBJ2-1	TRBD2	TGTGCCAGCAGCTCCGCCCTAGCGGGAGTCTACAATGAGCAGTTCTTC	CASSSALAGVYNEQFF
TRBV3-1/TRBV3-2	-	TRBJ2-5	-	TGTGCCAGCAGAAACAGGGGCGCGGGACAGACCCAGTACTTC	CASRNRGAGQTQYF
TRBV11-1	-	TRBJ2-2	-	TGTGCCAGCAGCTTAGTATGGGGAGCCGGGGAGCTGTTTTTT	CASSLVWGAGELFF
TRBV7-8	-	TRBJ2-7	-	TGTGCCAGCAGCTCCCCCGATCTGGGTTGGAACGAGCAGTACTTC	CASSSPDLGWNEQYF
TRBV5-8	-	TRBJ2-7	TRBD1	TGTGCCAGCAGCACCGACAGGGTTGGATGGTACGAGCAGTACTTC	CASSTDRVGWYEQYF
TRBV7-8	-	TRBJ2-5	-	TGTGCCAGCAGCCCAGCCGGGGGCTACCCAAACTTC	CASSPAGGYPNF
TRBV7-5	-	TRBJ2-3	-	TGTGCCAGAAGCTTAGGAGCCAGCGGGAAAACAGATACGCAGTATTTT	CARSLGASGKTDTQYF
TRBV5-4	-	TRBJ1-1	-	TGTGCCAGCAGCTCGGGACCCGGCGGGACTGAAGCTTTCTTT	CASSSGPGGTEAFF
TRBV9	-	TRBJ2-3	-	TGTGCCAGCAGCGTAGAAGGTGTACGGGGCGGCGGCACAGATACGCAGTATTTT	CASSVEGVRGGGTDTQYF
TRBV28	-	TRBJ1-5	-	TGTGCCAGCAGTTCTTTACTTCCCAATCAGCCCCAGCATTTT	CASSSLLPNQPQHF
TRBV21-1	-	TRBJ1-2	-	TGTGCCAGCAGCCCCCAAGAAGGGACAGCCGATGGCTACACCTTC	CASSPQEGTADGYTF
TRBV6-1	few	TRBJ1-5	-	TGTGCCAGCAGTGAATCTGGAGGCAATCAGCCCCAGCATTTT	CASSESGGNQPQHF
TRBV11-2	once	TRBJ2-5	TRBD1	TGTGCCAGCAGTCCTACAGGGGTCCGGGTGGAGACCCAGTACTTC	CASSPTGVRVETQYF
TRBV30	-	TRBJ2-2	-	TGTGCCTGGACAGGGGCAGGGACCGGGGAGCTGTTTTTT	CAWTGAGTGELFF
TRBV7-8	-	TRBJ1-2	-	TGTGCCAGCAGCTTAGCTCATGCCGGGGGCTATGGCTACACCTTC	CASSLAHAGGYGYTF
TRBV5-1	-	TRBJ2-5	-	TGCGCCAGCAGCTTGGGTACTCAGCTTCAAGAGACCCAGTACTTC	CASSLGTQLQETQYF
TRBV25-1	-	TRBJ2-1	TRBD2	TGTGCCAGCAGTGCGACTAGCGGGAGTTTTAATGAGCAGTTCTTC	CASSATSGSFNEQFF
TRBV2	-	TRBJ2-7	TRBD1	TGTGCCAGCAGGGGGGACAGCTCCTACGAGCAGTACTTC	CASRGDSSYEQYF
TRBV7-9	-	TRBJ2-4	TRBD1	TGTGCCAGCAGCAAGGCAGGGGGCGCTACCAAAAACATTCAGTACTTC	CASSKAGGATKNIQYF
TRBV11-3	-	TRBJ2-7	-	TGTGCCAGCAGCCCGCCGGGGGGCGGGGGATTACCCTACGAGCAGTACTTC	CASSPPGGGGLPYEQYF
TRBV7-3	-	TRBJ2-2	-	TGTGCCAGCAGCTTAGTCCCGAACACCGGGGAGCTGTTTTTT	CASSLVPNTGELFF
TRBV5-4	-	TRBJ2-7	-	TGTGCCAGCAGCTTGGGCGCAGGGGTTAGGTACGAGCAGTACTTC	CASSLGAGVRYEQYF
TRBV19	-	TRBJ2-5	TRBD1	TGTGCCAGTAGTGGGACAGGGAAAGAGACCCAGTACTTC	CASSGTGKETQYF
TRBV6-5	once	TRBJ1-2	TRBD1	TGTGCCAGCAGTCCCGCGGACAGGGGGAAGGATGGCTACACCTTC	CASSPADRGKDGYTF
TRBV11-2	-	TRBJ1-1	-	TGTGCCAGCGTGGGGATTTTTTTGACCACTGAAGCTTTCTTT	CASVGIFLTTEAFF
TRBV7-3	once	TRBJ2-1	TRBD1	TGTGCCAGCAGCCCTCGGACAGGGCTGCGCCGCAATGAGCAGTTCTTC	CASSPRTGLRRNEQFF
TRBV7-9	-	TRBJ2-7	-	TGTGCCAGCAGCTTAGTGGGGCGCTCCTACGAGCAGTACTTC	CASSLVGRSYEQYF
TRBV5-1	-	TRBJ2-1	-	TGCGCCAGCAGATTAGGACCCGAGGATGAGCAGTTCTTC	CASRLGPEDEQFF
TRBV19	-	TRBJ2-5	TRBD1	TGTGCCAGCGGGGACAGGGGGCCTGAGACCCAGTACTTC	CASGDRGPETQYF
TRBV7-8	-	TRBJ2-7	TRBD1	TGTGCCAGCAGCTTAGCTCCTGACAGGGGAGTCTACGAGCAGTACTTC	CASSLAPDRGVYEQYF
TRBV2	-	TRBJ2-7	-	TGTGCCAGCAGTGAAGAAGGTGTGGCGTACTTC	CASSEEGVAYF
TRBV15	-	TRBJ2-5	-	TGTGCCACCAGCAGGGGTCCACGAGGCAGGCCAACCCAAGAGACCCAGTACTTC	CATSRGPRGRPTQETQYF
TRBV5-1	-	TRBJ2-3	-	TGCGCCAGCAGCCCAGCGGACACCGACACAGATACGCAGTATTTT	CASSPADTDTDTQYF
TRBV28	-	TRBJ2-1	TRBD2	TGTGCCAGCAGTTTATACTTAGCGGGTAATGAGCAGTTCTTC	CASSLYLAGNEQFF
TRBV4-3	-	TRBJ2-1	-	TGCGCCAGCAGCCAAGGCGGGGTCTTCTACAATGAGCAGTTCTTC	CASSQGGVFYNEQFF
TRBV6-4	-	TRBJ1-1	TRBD1	TGTGCCAGCAGTGACACCAGGGGGGACACTGAAGCTTTCTTT	CASSDTRGDTEAFF
TRBV24-1	-	TRBJ2-3	-	TGTGCCACCAGTGATTTGCGTTCCGGGGGCGCAGATACGCAGTATTTT	CATSDLRSGGADTQYF
TRBV19	-	TRBJ1-2	TRBD1	TGTGCCAGTAAGCCTTCCGGGACAGCCTATGGCTACACCTTC	CASKPSGTAYGYTF